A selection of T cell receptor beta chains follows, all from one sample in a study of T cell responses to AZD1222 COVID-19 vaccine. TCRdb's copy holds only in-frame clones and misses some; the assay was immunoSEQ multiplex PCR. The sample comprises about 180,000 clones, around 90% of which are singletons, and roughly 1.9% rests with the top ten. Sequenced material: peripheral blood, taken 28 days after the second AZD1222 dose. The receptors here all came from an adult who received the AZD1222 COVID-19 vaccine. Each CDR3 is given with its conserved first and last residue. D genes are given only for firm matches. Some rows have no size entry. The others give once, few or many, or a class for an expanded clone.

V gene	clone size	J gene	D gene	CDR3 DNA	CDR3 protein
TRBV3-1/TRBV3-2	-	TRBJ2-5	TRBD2	TGTGCCAGCAGCCATGGGTCCTCAAGCGGGAGTGGAGGGGAGACCCAGTACTTC	CASSHGSSSGSGGETQYF
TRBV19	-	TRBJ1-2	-	TGTGCCAGTAGTATCAGTTCCGAGACAGGCTATGGCTACACCTTC	CASSISSETGYGYTF
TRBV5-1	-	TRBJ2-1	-	TGCGCCAGCAGCTTCCCCCCGGGACACACCTACAATGAGCAGTTCTTC	CASSFPPGHTYNEQFF
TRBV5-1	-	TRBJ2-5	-	TGCGCCAGCAGCGCGGAGGGGGTAGGGGAAGAGACCCAGTACTTC	CASSAEGVGEETQYF
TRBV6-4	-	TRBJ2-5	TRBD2	TGTGCCAGCAGTGACTCGGTAGCGGGAGCCCAAGAGACCCAGTACTTC	CASSDSVAGAQETQYF
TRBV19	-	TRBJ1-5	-	TGTGCCAGTAGAGAGGGGTTTCGCGGCAATCAGCCCCAGCATTTT	CASREGFRGNQPQHF
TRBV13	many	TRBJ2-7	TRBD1	TGTGCCAGCAGCACCCGGGACAGGGGAGCCTACGAGCAGTACTTC	CASSTRDRGAYEQYF
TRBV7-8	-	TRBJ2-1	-	TGTGCCAGCAGCCCCGGGGGAAACAATGAGCAGTTCTTC	CASSPGGNNEQFF
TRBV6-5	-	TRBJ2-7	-	TGTGCCAGTAGGAGGGATGGACCCTACGAGCAGTACTTC	CASRRDGPYEQYF
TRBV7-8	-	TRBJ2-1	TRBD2	TGTGCCAGCAGCTTATGGCCTAGCGGACACAATGAGCAGTTCTTC	CASSLWPSGHNEQFF
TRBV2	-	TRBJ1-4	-	TGTGCCAGCAGTGTGGGTACCATCGGGGAAAAACTGTTTTTT	CASSVGTIGEKLFF
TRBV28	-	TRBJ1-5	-	TGTGCCAGCAGTTTATTCTTGGGCGGGGGCAATCAGCCCCAGCATTTT	CASSLFLGGGNQPQHF
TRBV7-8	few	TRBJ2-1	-	TGTGCCAGCAGCTTAGGGGGACCTACCGGGTGGAAGAATGAGCAGTTCTTC	CASSLGGPTGWKNEQFF
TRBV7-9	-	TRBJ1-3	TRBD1	TGTGCCAGCAGCACACAGGGGGCAAACTCTGGAAACACCATATATTTT	CASSTQGANSGNTIYF
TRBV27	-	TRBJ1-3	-	TGTGCCAGCAGCCATCACGGAGGGACCTTCTCTGGAAACACCATATATTTT	CASSHHGGTFSGNTIYF
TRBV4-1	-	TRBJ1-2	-	TGCGCCAGCAGCCAAGGTCTGAACTATGGCTACACCTTC	CASSQGLNYGYTF
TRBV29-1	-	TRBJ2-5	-	TGCAGCGCTTCCCCTCCTGGGGAGACCCAGTACTTC	CSASPPGETQYF
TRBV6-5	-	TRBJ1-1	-	TGTGCCAGCAGTTACAATTATGGCAGCCAAGACACTGAAGCTTTCTTT	CASSYNYGSQDTEAFF
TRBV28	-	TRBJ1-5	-	TGTGCCAGCAGTTTATCAGGGTCAATCAGCCCCGGGCATTTT	CASSLSGSISPGHF
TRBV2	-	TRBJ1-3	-	TGTGCCAGCAGTCTTTCGTCCAGGACCTCTGGAAACACCATATATTTT	CASSLSSRTSGNTIYF
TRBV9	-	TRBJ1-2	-	TGTGCCAGCAGCGTAGGGCAGGCCAGAGGTCTCGGCTACACCTTC	CASSVGQARGLGYTF
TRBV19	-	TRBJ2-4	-	TGTGCCAGTAGTCATGAGGCGGTGGAAAACATTCAGTACTTC	CASSHEAVENIQYF
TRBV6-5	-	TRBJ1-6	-	TGTGCCAGCACCCCGACAGCACACCCGAATTCACCCCTCCACTTT	CASTPTAHPNSPLHF
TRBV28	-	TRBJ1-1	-	TGTGCCAGCAGCGTAGGCGGGGGGACTGAAGCTTTCTTT	CASSVGGGTEAFF
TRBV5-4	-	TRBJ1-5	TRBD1	TGTGCCAGCAGCTTAACAACCGGGACAGGGTTGTTTCAGCCCCAGCATTTT	CASSLTTGTGLFQPQHF
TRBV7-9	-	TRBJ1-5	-	TGTGCCAGCAGCTTAAGTAGCAATCAGCCCCAGCATTTT	CASSLSSNQPQHF
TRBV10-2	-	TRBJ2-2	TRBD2	TGCGCCAGCAGATCCATTTCCGGGCGGGGGGCGAACACCGGGGAGCTGTTTTTT	CASRSISGRGANTGELFF
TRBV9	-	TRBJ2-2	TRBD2	TGTGCCAGCAGCGAAGCTAGCGGGGATGGCGGGGAGCTGTTTTTT	CASSEASGDGGELFF
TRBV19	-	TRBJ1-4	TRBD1	TGTGCCAGTAGTATGGAGGGGGCCACGAATGAAAAACTGTTTTTT	CASSMEGATNEKLFF
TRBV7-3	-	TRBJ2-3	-	TGTGCCAGCAGCCCCTTCGCCGGGGGAACAGATACGCAGTATTTT	CASSPFAGGTDTQYF
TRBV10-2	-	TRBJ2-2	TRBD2	TGCGCCAGCAGTGACTCCCGGACTAGCGGGAGTACTATCACCGGGGAGCTGTTTTTT	CASSDSRTSGSTITGELFF
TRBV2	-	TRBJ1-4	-	TGTGCCAGCTACAGAGCAACTAATGAAAAACTGTTTTTT	CASYRATNEKLFF
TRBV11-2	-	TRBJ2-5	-	TGTGCCAGCAGGGGAACTTTGCGGGGTATTCAAGAGACCCAGTACTTC	CASRGTLRGIQETQYF
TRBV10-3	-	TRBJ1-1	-	TGTGCCATCAGCCCACGGAAGGGTCTAAGGATGAACACTGAAGCTTTCTTT	CAISPRKGLRMNTEAFF
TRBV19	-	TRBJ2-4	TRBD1	TGTGCCAGTAGTATAGCAAGTTCTCAGGGGGCTGCCAAAAACATTCAGTACTTC	CASSIASSQGAAKNIQYF
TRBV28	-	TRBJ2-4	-	TGTGGGACAAGGGCAACCAAAAACATTCAGTACTTC	CGTRATKNIQYF
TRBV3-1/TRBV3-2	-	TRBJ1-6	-	TGTGCCAGCACCGCCAGGAATTCACCCCTCCACTTT	CASTARNSPLHF
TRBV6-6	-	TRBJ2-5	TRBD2	TGTGCCAGCAGTTCACTAGCGGGGGGACAGGAGACCCAGTACTTC	CASSSLAGGQETQYF
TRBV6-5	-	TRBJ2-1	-	TGTGCCAGCAGTTTACGGGGGCCCTCCTACAATGAGCAGTTCTTC	CASSLRGPSYNEQFF
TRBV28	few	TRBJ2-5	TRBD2	TGTGCCAGCAGTTTAGGTGGGAGGGTGGAGACCCAGTACTTC	CASSLGGRVETQYF
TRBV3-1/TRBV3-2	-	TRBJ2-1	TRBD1	TGTGCCAGCCTTGACAGGGGGAAGTTCTTC	CASLDRGKFF
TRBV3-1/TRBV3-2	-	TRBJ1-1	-	TGTGCCAGCAGCCAAGATGGGTTCTTTGGGACCGGGGCGAACACTGAAGCTTTCTTT	CASSQDGFFGTGANTEAFF
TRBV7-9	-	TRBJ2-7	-	TGTGCCAGCAGCTTGACCCGGTACGAGCAGTACTTC	CASSLTRYEQYF
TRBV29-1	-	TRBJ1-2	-	TGCAGCGCGGGGGACGGGTTCTATGGCTACACCTTC	CSAGDGFYGYTF
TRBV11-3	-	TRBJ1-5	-	TGTGCCAGCAGCTTAGATTTCGTCTCCCCCGTCGATCAGCCCCAGCATTTT	CASSLDFVSPVDQPQHF
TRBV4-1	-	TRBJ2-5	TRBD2	TGCGCCAGCAGCCGAACGGGACTAGCGGGAGGTGGGTACCAAGAGACCCAGTACTTC	CASSRTGLAGGGYQETQYF
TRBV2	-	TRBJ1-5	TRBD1	TGTGCCAGCAGTGAGCAGGGGGTTGGGACTCAGCCCCAGCATTTT	CASSEQGVGTQPQHF
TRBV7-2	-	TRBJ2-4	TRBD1	TGTGCCAGCTCGGGACAGGGGGCCAAAAACATTCAGTACTTC	CASSGQGAKNIQYF
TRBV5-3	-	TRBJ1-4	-	TGTGCCAGAAGACTTGGGGGACGTTGGGAAAAACTGTTTTTT	CARRLGGRWEKLFF
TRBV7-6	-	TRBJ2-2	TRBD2	TGTGCCAGCACCACGATTCTTCCGACGGGGGGGTTTGTCGGGGAGCTGTTTTTT	CASTTILPTGGFVGELFF
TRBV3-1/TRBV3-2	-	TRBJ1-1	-	TGTGCCAGCAGCTTCTATTTAGGAATGAACACTGAAGCTTTCTTT	CASSFYLGMNTEAFF
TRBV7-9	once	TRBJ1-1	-	TGTGCCAGCAGCGATGGACGGTTGAACACTGAAGCTTTCTTT	CASSDGRLNTEAFF
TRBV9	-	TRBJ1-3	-	TGTGCCAGCAGCGTAGCTACAGGCCTCTTCTCTGGAAACACCATATATTTT	CASSVATGLFSGNTIYF
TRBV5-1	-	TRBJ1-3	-	TGCGCCAGCAGCCCGGACGGGGTTGGAAACACCATATATTTT	CASSPDGVGNTIYF
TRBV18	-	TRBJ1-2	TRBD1	TGTGCCAGCTCACCACTGTTGGCGGACAGGGCCGCTAACTATGGCTACACCTTC	CASSPLLADRAANYGYTF
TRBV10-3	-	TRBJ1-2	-	TGTGCCATCAGTGATCCAACCCGGGGGTATGGCTACACCTTC	CAISDPTRGYGYTF
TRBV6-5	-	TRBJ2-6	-	TGTGCCAGCAGTTACGGATTTGGGGGGGCCAACGTCCTGACTTTC	CASSYGFGGANVLTF